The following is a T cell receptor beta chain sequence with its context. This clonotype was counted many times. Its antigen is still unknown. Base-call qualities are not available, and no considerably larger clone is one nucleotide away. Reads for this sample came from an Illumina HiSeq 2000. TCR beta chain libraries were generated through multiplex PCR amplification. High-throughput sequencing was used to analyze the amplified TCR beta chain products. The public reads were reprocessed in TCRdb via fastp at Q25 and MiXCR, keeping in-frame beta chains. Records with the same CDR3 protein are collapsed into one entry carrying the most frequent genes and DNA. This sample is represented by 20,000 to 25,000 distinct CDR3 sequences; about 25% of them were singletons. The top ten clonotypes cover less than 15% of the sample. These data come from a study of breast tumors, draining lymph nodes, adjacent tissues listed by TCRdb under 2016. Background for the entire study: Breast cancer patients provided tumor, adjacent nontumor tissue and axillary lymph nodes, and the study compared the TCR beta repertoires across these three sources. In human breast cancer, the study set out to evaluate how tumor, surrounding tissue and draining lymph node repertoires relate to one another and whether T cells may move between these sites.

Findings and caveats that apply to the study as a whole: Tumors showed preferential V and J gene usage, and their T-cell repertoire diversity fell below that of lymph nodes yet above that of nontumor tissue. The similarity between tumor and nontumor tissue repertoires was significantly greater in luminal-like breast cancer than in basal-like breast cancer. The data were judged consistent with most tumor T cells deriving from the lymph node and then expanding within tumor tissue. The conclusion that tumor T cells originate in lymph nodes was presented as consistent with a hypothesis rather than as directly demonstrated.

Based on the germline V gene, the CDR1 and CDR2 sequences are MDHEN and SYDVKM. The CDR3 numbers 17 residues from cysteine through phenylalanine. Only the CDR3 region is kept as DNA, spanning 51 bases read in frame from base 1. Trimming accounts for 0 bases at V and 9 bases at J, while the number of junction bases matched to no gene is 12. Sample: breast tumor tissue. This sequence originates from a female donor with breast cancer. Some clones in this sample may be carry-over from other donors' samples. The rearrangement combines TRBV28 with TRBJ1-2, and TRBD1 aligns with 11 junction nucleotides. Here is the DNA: TGTGCCAGCAGTTTATGGGGACAGGGGGGACGTTTGATTAGCTACACCTTC. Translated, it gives CASSLWGQGGRLISYTF.